The 25 T cell receptor beta chains presented below share a single source sample, sequenced in a study of neoadjuvant nivolumab and ipilimumab in lung cancer. TCRdb keeps only in-frame clones here, not all; method: immunoSEQ multiplex PCR. Altogether tens of thousands of clones are present, under 90% being singletons, with the ten largest covering more than 20%. The source was peripheral blood, collected before neoadjuvant nivolumab, alone or with ipilimumab. All receptors come from an adult with non-small cell lung cancer.

This clone has just one count. The chain joins TRBV11-2 to TRBJ2-1, with 7 positions matching TRBD1. From germline, CDR1 is SGHAT and CDR2 FQNNGV. The CDR3 is 15 amino acids. Trimming at V came to 5 bases and at J to 5 bases, leaving 9 bases not matched to a gene. Here the CDR3 DNA reads TGTGCCAGCAGCCCGGGACAGTACCAGCACAATGAGCAGTTCTTC. This translates into CASSPGQYQHNEQFF.

CDR3 sequence (DNA): TGTGCCAGCAGCACCGACTCAAACACCGGGGAGCTGTTTTTT. It translates to CASSTDSNTGELFF. The chain couples TRBV6-6 to TRBJ2-2, with unresolved D. The CDR3 has 14 residues. V lost 6 bases and J 2 bases, leaving 10 bases between the germline ends. Germline CDR1 is MNHNY and CDR2 is SVGAGI (reference sequence).

As to this clone: Different DNA sequences within this sample yield the same CDR3. CDR3 in amino acids: CASSGGNQPQHF. For the CDR3, the DNA is TGTGCCAGCAGTGGGGGAAATCAGCCCCAGCATTTT. This chain connects TRBV2 to TRBJ1-5; D gene unclear. Germline V gives CDR1 SNHLY, CDR2 FYNNEI. V was shortened by 4 bases and J by 4 bases, with 5 bases between the two germline ends. CDR3 length: 12 residues.

This clone was detected once. The chain combines TRBV29-1 with TRBJ1-5; D ambiguous. CDR1 is SQVTM, CDR2 ANQGSEA, per germline. Trimming pared 4 bases from V and 5 bases from J, leaving 12 bases between. The CDR3 runs to 13 residues. The CDR3 region is CSVARSADQPQHF. CDR3 bases: TGCAGCGTTGCCCGGTCCGCAGATCAGCCCCAGCATTTT.

The V call is TRBV15, the J call TRBJ2-7; D tentatively fits TRBD1 or TRBD2 (5 bases each). The V end lost 2 bases, the J end lost 9 bases, and 17 bases lay between the germline ends. CDR1 and CDR2 from the germline V gene are LNHNV and YYDKDF (reference sequence). The CDR3 sequence is 14 residues long. DNA for the CDR3: TGTGCCACCAGCAGACCGGGGCCGACCTTAGTGCAGTACTTC. Protein: CATSRPGPTLVQYF.

This chain uses TRBV27 with TRBJ1-5; D uncertain. The CDR3 is made up of 14 amino acids. V lost 0 bases, J lost 3 bases, and 6 bases lay in between. Germline V CDR1 and CDR2: MNHEY, SMNVEV (reference sequence). The CDR3, as DNA: TGTGCCAGCAGTTTATCGATCCCCAATCAGCCCCAGCATTTT. Amino acid sequence: CASSLSIPNQPQHF.

The chain uses TRBV11-3 and TRBJ1-1, with TRBD1 identical over 7 bases. Trimming took 2 bases from V and 5 from J; bases not matched to a gene: 8. This CDR3 is built from 15 residues. The V gene's germline CDR1 is SGHNT and CDR2 YENEEA. CDR3 in amino acids: CASSLSGTVSTEAFF. CDR3 coding DNA: TGTGCCAGCAGCTTATCCGGGACAGTCTCTACTGAAGCTTTCTTT.

The V gene is TRBV7-9, the J gene TRBJ2-5, with TRBD2 identical over 9 bases. J was trimmed by 1 base and V by 10 bases; bases with no gene match: 4. This CDR3 is 13 amino acids long. Per the germline V gene, CDR1 is SEHNR and CDR2 is FQNEAQ (reference sequence). This chain's CDR3 is CATLLAGQETQYF. The CDR3 DNA is TGTGCCACCTTACTAGCGGGCCAAGAGACCCAGTACTTC.

CDR3 in amino acids: CATSRDMKRGRSLNTEAFF. The CDR3 DNA reads as TGTGCCACCAGCAGAGATATGAAAAGGGGGCGAAGCCTGAACACTGAAGCTTTCTTT. The V and J genes are TRBV15 and TRBJ1-1; 7 bases agree with TRBD1. The J segment lost 0 bases and the V segment lost 0 bases, leaving 13 bases of the junction unmatched. This CDR3 is 19 amino acids long. CDR1 is LNHNV, CDR2 YYDKDF, per germline (reference sequence).

The chain employs TRBV6-5 and TRBJ2-1; D is unclear. This CDR3 is built from 15 residues. CDR1 and CDR2 from the germline V gene are MNHEY and SVGAGI. V was cut by 6 bases and J by 2 bases, with 14 bases left in between. The CDR3 here is CASSPNGGAYNEQFF. CDR3 nucleotides: TGTGCCAGCAGCCCTAATGGCGGTGCCTACAATGAGCAGTTCTTC.

V usage is TRBV2 and J usage is TRBJ2-5; D unresolved. Trimming shortened V by 4 bases and J by 2 bases, and 8 bases separated the two germline ends. The CDR3 consists of 13 residues. The germline CDR1 and CDR2 sequences are SNHLY and FYNNEI. CDR3 amino acids: CASSVMEQETQYF. The CDR3, as DNA: TGTGCCAGCAGTGTTATGGAGCAAGAGACCCAGTACTTC.

V and J are TRBV9 and TRBJ2-5; the match to TRBD1 covers 7 bases. The CDR3 has 16 residues. Per the germline V gene, CDR1 is SGDLS and CDR2 is YYNGEE. With 0 bases clipped from V and 2 bases from J, the junction kept 7 bases outside the gene matches. Here the CDR3 reads CASSVGYGTVQETQYF. For the CDR3, the DNA is TGTGCCAGCAGCGTAGGCTACGGGACAGTTCAAGAGACCCAGTACTTC.

This chain links TRBV29-1 with TRBJ2-3; D remains unclear. This CDR3 has 11 residues. The V end lost 2 bases, the J end lost 6 bases, and 6 bases lay between the germline ends. CDR1 and CDR2 from the germline V gene are SQVTM and ANQGSEA. The CDR3 loop is CSVEKADTQYF. The DNA for the CDR3 is TGCAGCGTTGAAAAGGCGGATACGCAGTATTTT.

The table lists this clone with a count of one. This sequence joins TRBV7-2 and TRBJ2-5; D unclear. The CDR3 consists of 14 residues. V was shortened by 1 base and J by 1 base, with 7 bases between the two germline ends. CDR1 and CDR2 (germline): SGHTA, FQGNSA. CDR3 sequence reads: CASSLGGSQETQYF. The CDR3 DNA is TGTGCCAGCAGCTTAGGAGGCAGCCAAGAGACCCAGTACTTC.

This sequence joins TRBV5-1 and TRBJ1-3; TRBD1 aligns across 7 bases. Germline lookup yields CDR1 SGHRS and CDR2 YFSETQ. This CDR3 is 15 amino acids long. Unmatched junction bases numbered 8, after V lost 3 bases and J lost 5 bases. In DNA, the CDR3 is TGCGCCAGCAGCTCAGAAGGGACAGCCAGAAACACCATATATTTT. Amino acids: CASSSEGTARNTIYF.

This clone turned up a few times. This chain uses TRBV30 with TRBJ1-1, with a tentative D call TRBD1 (5 bases). V lost 3 bases, J lost 3 bases, and 11 bases lay in between. Germline V lookup: CDR1 GTSNPN, CDR2 SVGIG (reference sequence). The CDR3 totals 13 residues. The CDR3 reads CAWSPGAYTEAFF. DNA of the CDR3: TGTGCCTGGAGCCCCGGGGCCTACACTGAAGCTTTCTTT.

V and J are TRBV4-2 and TRBJ1-5; 11 bases are a match to TRBD1. CDR1 and CDR2 (germline): LGHNA, YNFKEQ. This CDR3 has 17 amino acids. V was clipped by 0 bases and J by 6 bases; unmatched bases: 7. CDR3: CASSQDYGQGAGQPQHF. The CDR3 coding sequence is TGTGCCAGCAGCCAAGATTATGGACAGGGGGCTGGTCAGCCCCAGCATTTT.

The chain links TRBV28 to TRBJ1-2, with 8 bases lining up with TRBD1. Germline trimming cut 4 bases from V and 8 bases from J; bases unmatched to any gene: 9. This CDR3 comprises 14 residues. Germline lookup yields CDR1 MDHEN and CDR2 SYDVKM. The CDR3 DNA sequence: TGTGCCAGCAGTTCAGTTACAGGGGGTGCCGGCTACACCTTC. It encodes CASSSVTGGAGYTF.

The chain is built from TRBV5-1 and TRBJ2-4, with D perhaps matching TRBD2 (6 bases). The CDR3 is 14 amino acids. CDR1 SGHRS and CDR2 YFSETQ come from the germline V gene. V dropped 2 bases and J dropped 5 bases, with 11 bases sitting between them. For the CDR3, the DNA is TGCGCCAGCAGCTTAAGGGGACTCGAAAACATTCAGTACTTC. Translated, it gives CASSLRGLENIQYF. The full variable domain, completed using reference TRBV5-1 and TRBJ2-4, is KAGVTQTPRYLIKTRGQQVTLSCSPISGHRSVSWYQQTPGQGLQFLFEYFSETQRNKGNFPGRFSGRQFSNSRSEMNVSTLELGDSALYLCASSLRGLENIQYFGAGTRLSVL.

The chain is built from TRBV5-1 and TRBJ2-7, with 7 bases that match TRBD1. Germline lookup yields CDR1 SGHRS and CDR2 YFSETQ. The CDR3 sequence is 14 residues long. V lost 0 bases and J lost 3; bases outside the gene matches: 3. CDR3 nucleotides: TGCGCCAGCAGCTTGGTAGGGGGCGACTACGAGCAGTACTTC. It yields the protein CASSLVGGDYEQYF.

This chain connects TRBV9 to TRBJ2-1, with 10 bases matching TRBD1. CDR1 and CDR2 (germline): SGDLS, YYNGEE. The J segment lost 4 bases and the V segment lost 2 bases, leaving 6 bases of the junction unmatched. This CDR3 spans 16 amino acids. The chain's CDR3 is CASSVGPGQGYNEQFF. CDR3 sequence (DNA): TGTGCCAGCAGCGTGGGACCGGGACAGGGGTACAATGAGCAGTTCTTC.

This rearrangement joins TRBV30 to TRBJ1-3, with TRBD1 as a possible D gene (6 bases). Germline CDR1 GTSNPN, CDR2 SVGIG (reference sequence). The CDR3 covers 15 residues. V was shortened by 2 bases and J by 0 bases, with 11 bases between the two germline ends. Here the CDR3 reads CAWSLGQISGNTIYF. CDR3 nucleotide sequence: TGTGCCTGGAGTCTCGGACAGATCTCTGGAAACACCATATATTTT.

The CDR3 here is CASSPYQYTQGEEQFF. DNA of the CDR3: TGTGCCAGCTCACCGTACCAATACACACAGGGGGAAGAGCAGTTCTTC. The rearrangement joins TRBV18 to TRBJ2-1; 8 bases line up with TRBD1. V trimming: 3 bases; J trimming: 10 bases; junction bases outside the gene matches: 14. Germline-derived CDR1 and CDR2 are KGHSH and LQKENI. The CDR3 contains 16 residues.

This chain uses TRBV7-9 with TRBJ1-5; 11 bases agree with TRBD1. J gave up 7 bases and V 3 bases, and 8 bases lay outside the gene matches. Germline CDR1 and CDR2: SEHNR and FQNEAQ (reference sequence). The CDR3 sequence is 16 residues long. The CDR3 nucleotides are TGTGCCAGCAGCTTTTGGACAGGGGGCGAAGAACAGCCCCAGCATTTT. It codes for CASSFWTGGEEQPQHF.

The V gene is TRBV5-1, the J gene TRBJ2-3, with D hard to call. CDR1 is SGHRS and CDR2 is YFSETQ in the germline V gene. V shed 0 bases and J shed 3 bases, with 11 bases lying between them. The CDR3 sequence is 15 residues long. CDR3 protein: CASSLGIGITDTQYF. The CDR3 region has the DNA TGCGCCAGCAGCTTGGGAATAGGAATAACAGATACGCAGTATTTT.